The source of this TCR beta chain is a study of shared clonotypes between healthy human individuals. In the case of this clone: The antigen is undetermined.

Study conclusions and caveats: Generation probabilities were higher for clonotypes shared across all four sorted-subset donors than for unshared ones.

Deep-level assay runs were performed. Each sorted subset replicate got 200 ng genomic DNA, roughly 27,000 genomes. Sequencing was performed with immunoSEQ multiplex PCR; in TCRdb, only in-frame clones are kept and a portion is missing. In the table there are more than 2,000,000 clones, approximately 90% of which are singletons. Germline V gene data show CDR1 as MNHEY and CDR2 as SVGAGI. V lost 4 bases and J lost 10, with 10 bases in between. This CDR3 has 12 residues. The sample comprised naive CD4+ T cells sorted from blood. Subset: CD45RA+ positively selected. This TCR derives from a man between 18 and 35 years old in good health. J is TRBJ1-4 and V is TRBV6-5; D ambiguous. CDR3 sequence reads: CASSSLPGKLFF. The CDR3, as DNA: TGTGCCAGCAGTTCCCTCCCTGGAAAACTGTTTTTT.